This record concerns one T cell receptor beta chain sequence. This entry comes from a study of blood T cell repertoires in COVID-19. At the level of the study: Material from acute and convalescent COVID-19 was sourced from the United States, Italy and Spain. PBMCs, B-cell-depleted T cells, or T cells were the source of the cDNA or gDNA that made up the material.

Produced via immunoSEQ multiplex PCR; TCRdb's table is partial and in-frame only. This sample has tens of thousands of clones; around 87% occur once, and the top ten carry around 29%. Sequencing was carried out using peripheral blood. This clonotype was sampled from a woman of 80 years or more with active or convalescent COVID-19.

The CDR3, as DNA: TGCGCCAGCAGCCAACGGTGGACAGGGAGGACCGAAGCTTTCTTT. Encoded protein: CASSQRWTGRTEAFF. The J gene is TRBJ1-1, the V gene TRBV4-3, with 8 bases identical to TRBD1. Germline CDR1 is LGHNA and CDR2 is YSLEER. V shed 2 bases and J 8 bases; nucleotides not matched to a gene: 10. The CDR3 runs 15 residues.